The 28 T cell receptor beta chains below come from one sample, sequenced in a study of T cells in Graves' hyperthyroidism and ophthalmopathy. RNA transcripts yielded amplified TCR beta CDR3 regions. The TCR CDR3 first-round RT-PCR relied on the HTBI primer set. Via MiXCR, TCRdb re-called the multiplex PCR reads, giving one row per CDR3 protein. The table lists a few hundred thousand distinct CDR3 sequences, less than 25% of them singletons. Sequencing was performed on blood. These receptors came from a man between 18 and 35 years old with Graves' hyperthyroidism.

The chain links TRBV29-1 to TRBJ1-1, with D possibly being TRBD1 (6 bases). Per germline, CDR1 SQVTM and CDR2 ANQGSEA. The V and J ends lost 6 bases and 4 bases respectively, with 9 bases between them. The CDR3 is made up of 11 amino acids. DNA of the CDR3: TGCAGCGTACTACAGGGCACTGAAGCTTTCTTT. This codes for CSVLQGTEAFF.

This clonotype was observed a handful of times. The chain employs TRBV5-1 and TRBJ1-5, with TRBD1 as a possible D gene (5 bases). V lost 5 bases, J lost 6 bases, and 18 bases lay in between. The germline V gene has CDR1 SGHRS and CDR2 YFSETQ. The CDR3 runs 15 residues. In nucleotides, the CDR3 is TGCGCCAGCAGACTCGACCCTGGCGGGGGTCAGCCCCAGCATTTT. Encoded protein: CASRLDPGGGQPQHF. The full variable domain, in which reference TRBV5-1 and TRBJ1-5 provide the parts outside the CDR3, is KAGVTQTPRYLIKTRGQQVTLSCSPISGHRSVSWYQQTPGQGLQFLFEYFSETQRNKGNFPGRFSGRQFSNSRSEMNVSTLELGDSALYLCASRLDPGGGQPQHFGDGTRLSIL.

This clonotype was observed many times. This sequence joins TRBV3-1 and TRBJ1-2, with a possible D match to TRBD1 (5 bases). The ends were cut back, 7 bases at V and 7 bases at J, with 13 bases in the middle. Germline loops: CDR1 LGHDT, CDR2 YNNKEL (reference sequence). The CDR3 has 12 residues. CDR3 loop: CASTTGAGGYTF. In DNA form, the CDR3 reads TGTGCCAGCACCACAGGTGCGGGTGGCTACACCTTC.

This clonotype was recorded at least ten times. J is TRBJ1-5 and V is TRBV12-3 or TRBV12-4, with a weak D call TRBD1 (5 bases). The V and J ends lost 1 base and 8 bases respectively, with 21 bases between them. The CDR3 loop spans 17 amino acids. This CDR3 is CASSLEGLRHGGEPQHF. CDR3 DNA: TGTGCCAGCAGTTTAGAAGGGTTAAGACACGGAGGGGAGCCCCAGCATTTT.

This clonotype was detected many times. The rearrangement links TRBV10-3 to TRBJ2-3, with D perhaps TRBD1 (6 bases). The CDR3 has 13 amino acids. Trimming took 11 bases from V and 0 from J, leaving 12 bases between them. Germline CDR1 reads ENHRY; CDR2 reads SYGVKD. The CDR3 sequence: CACRDTSTDTQYF. The CDR3 region has the DNA TGTGCCTGCCGGGACACAAGCACAGATACGCAGTATTTT.

The rearrangement links TRBV2 to TRBJ1-5; D ambiguous. V dropped 1 base and J dropped 1 base, with 14 bases sitting between them. CDR1 is SNHLY and CDR2 is FYNNEI in the germline V gene. CDR3 length: 17 amino acids. Written as DNA, the CDR3 is TGTGCCAGCAGTGAAGGGGGTAGCCAAGAAAGCAATCAGCCCCAGCATTTT. This codes for CASSEGGSQESNQPQHF.

In this sample, this clonotype turned up many times. This chain joins TRBV20-1 and TRBJ1-2; D might be TRBD1 (5 bases). V gave up 1 base and J gave up 7 bases, with 19 bases separating them. This CDR3 is built from 15 residues. In germline, CDR1 is DFQATT, CDR2 SNEGSKA (reference sequence). CDR3 protein: CSARVREQVPFGYTF. In nucleotides, the CDR3 is TGCAGTGCTAGAGTAAGGGAACAGGTCCCCTTTGGCTACACCTTC.

This clonotype turned up a few times. The chain joins TRBV3-1 to TRBJ1-2; 7 nucleotides match TRBD1. This CDR3 spans 17 amino acids. Germline CDR1 LGHDT, CDR2 YNNKEL (reference sequence). The ends lost 0 bases at V and 2 bases at J; junction bases unmatched: 9. The CDR3 DNA follows: TGTGCCAGCAGCCAAGATGGCCGCAGGGACAGAAACTATGGCTACACCTTC. It yields the protein CASSQDGRRDRNYGYTF. Supplemented by reference TRBV3-1 and TRBJ1-2, the full variable domain reads DTAVSQTPKYLVTQMGNDKSIKCEQNLGHDTMYWYKQDSKKFLKIMFSYNNKELIINETVPNRFSPKSPDKAHLNLHINSLELGDSAVYFCASSQDGRRDRNYGYTFGSGTRLTVV.

In its sample, this clonotype was seen many times. For the CDR3, the DNA is TGTGCCAGCAGTGATGGGGACAATTCCTACGAGCAGTACTTC. It specifies CASSDGDNSYEQYF. The rearrangement links TRBV25-1 to TRBJ2-7; TRBD1 is a possible D gene (6 bases). Trimming took off 3 bases at V and 1 base at J, with 10 bases between the two ends. This CDR3 region has 14 residues. The germline V gene encodes CDR1 MGHDK and CDR2 SYGVNS.

This clonotype was recorded many times. The chain links TRBV3-1 to TRBJ1-2; TRBD1 is a possible D gene (6 bases). V was pared by 4 bases and J by 6 bases, with 18 bases between. This CDR3 spans 15 amino acids. The germline V gene encodes CDR1 LGHDT and CDR2 YNNKEL (reference sequence). The CDR3 sequence: CASSLQGWDAHGYTF. In nucleotides, the CDR3 is TGTGCCAGCAGCCTTCAGGGGTGGGACGCCCATGGCTACACCTTC.

This clonotype was seen ten or more times. The rearrangement links TRBV6-5 to TRBJ2-7; D is undetermined. With 2 bases removed from V and 0 bases from J, the gap between germline ends came to 2 bases. The germline V gene has CDR1 MNHEY and CDR2 SVGAGI. The CDR3 has 12 amino acids. The CDR3 sequence is CASSYNSYEQYF. CDR3 bases: TGTGCCAGCAGTTACAACTCCTACGAGCAGTACTTC.

In this sample, this clonotype turned up many times. The chain employs TRBV20-1 and TRBJ2-5; TRBD2 aligns across 11 bases. The CDR3 length is 15 residues. The V gene end was trimmed by 0 bases and the J gene end by 7 bases; junction bases not matched to a gene: 7. The germline gives CDR1 DFQATT, CDR2 SNEGSKA (reference sequence). CDR3 in amino acids: CSARDLGLADATQYF. DNA for the CDR3: TGCAGTGCTAGAGATCTGGGACTAGCGGATGCGACCCAGTACTTC.

At least ten counts were recorded for this clonotype. The chain recombines TRBV28 with TRBJ1-1; no clear D. With 3 bases removed from V and 1 base from J, the gap between germline ends came to 9 bases. This CDR3 region has 14 residues. Germline V gene data show CDR1 as MDHEN and CDR2 as SYDVKM. The CDR3 DNA follows: TGTGCCAGCAGTTTCGTCCAGAGGAACACTGAAGCTTTCTTT. Translated, it gives CASSFVQRNTEAFF.

The chain joins TRBV2 to TRBJ1-5; 8 nucleotides line up with TRBD1. The CDR3 spans 15 residues. Germline CDR1 is SNHLY and CDR2 is FYNNEI. J was trimmed by 3 bases and V by 4 bases; bases with no gene match: 5. CDR3: CASSGGQVSNQPQHF. CDR3 nucleotide sequence: TGTGCCAGCAGTGGGGGACAGGTTTCCAATCAGCCCCAGCATTTT.

The V call is TRBV6-5, the J call TRBJ2-7; weak D call: TRBD2 (6 bases). This CDR3 spans 16 amino acids. Trimming left V 0 bases short and J 0 bases short, with 12 bases between. In germline, CDR1 is MNHEY, CDR2 SVGAGI. CDR3 sequence reads: CASSYSASESSYEQYF. The CDR3 coding sequence is TGTGCCAGCAGTTACTCCGCTAGCGAAAGCTCCTACGAGCAGTACTTC.

The genes are TRBV6-2 or TRBV6-3 and TRBJ2-5; a weak D match, TRBD2 (5 bases). Germline V gives CDR1 MNHEY, CDR2 SVGEGT. The CDR3 runs to 13 residues. The V end was cut by 2 bases, the J end by 5 bases, with 9 bases between. Written as DNA, the CDR3 is TGTGCCAGCAGTTACCTGAGGGTGGAGACCCAGTACTTC. Translating gives CASSYLRVETQYF.

The CDR3 here is CSVDRGLGYQETQYF. The CDR3 DNA reads as TGCAGCGTTGATAGGGGGCTGGGGTACCAAGAGACCCAGTACTTC. V usage is TRBV29-1 and J usage is TRBJ2-5; 7 bases agree with TRBD1. J lost 0 bases, V lost 3 bases, and 7 bases had no gene match. Germline CDR1 and CDR2: SQVTM and ANQGSEA. This CDR3 is built from 15 residues.

This chain uses TRBV19 with TRBJ1-5; tentatively, D is TRBD1 (5 bases). Trimming took off 6 bases at V and 1 base at J, with 10 bases between the two ends. The CDR3 has 14 residues. Germline CDR1 LNHDA, CDR2 SQIVND (reference sequence). The CDR3 coding sequence is TGTGCCAGTAGGATTCAGGGAAGCAATCAGCCCCAGCATTTT. Its protein product is CASRIQGSNQPQHF.

As to this clonotype: Its ends do not fully match the called genes, so a read error is possible. The genes are TRBV6-1 and TRBJ1-1; no firm D call. The V gene's germline CDR1 is MNHNS and CDR2 SASEGT. The CDR3 sequence is 13 residues long. CDR3 amino acids: CASANNEGTEAFF. CDR3 nucleotides: TGTGCCAGTGCAAACAACGAGGGCACTGAAGCTTTCTTC.

In this sample, this clonotype turned up many times. The gene calls are TRBV12-3 or TRBV12-4 and TRBJ2-4; weak D call: TRBD1 (7 bases). Deletions cut 2 bases from V and 8 bases from J, with 16 bases between. This CDR3 spans 15 amino acids. The CDR3 nucleotides read TGTGCCAGCAGTTTATTTGGGGGGCAGGGGGACATTCAGTACTTC. It is translated as CASSLFGGQGDIQYF.

This clonotype was seen many times. The chain carries TRBV25-1 and TRBJ1-1; the D gene is possibly TRBD1 (5 bases). From germline, CDR1 is MGHDK and CDR2 SYGVNS. The CDR3 length is 15 residues. V lost 7 bases to trimming and J lost 1 base, with 16 bases between them. The CDR3 loop is CASNLQGAANTEAFF. CDR3 DNA: TGTGCCAGCAATCTCCAGGGTGCGGCGAACACTGAAGCTTTCTTT.

This clonotype came up many times. The chain carries TRBV24-1 and TRBJ1-1; D is possibly TRBD1 (6 bases). CDR1 is KGHDR and CDR2 is SFDVKD in the germline V gene. The CDR3 has 16 amino acids. Trimming took off 10 bases at V and 0 bases at J, with 20 bases between the two ends. The CDR3 here is CATTGRGVCLNTEAFF. CDR3 bases: TGTGCCACGACGGGCAGGGGCGTTTGCCTGAACACTGAAGCTTTCTTT.

This clonotype was found a few times. The chain couples TRBV19 to TRBJ2-6, with 9 bases fitting TRBD1. This CDR3 contains 21 residues. The V segment lost 2 bases and the J segment 0 bases; nucleotides outside the gene matches: 14. The V gene's germline CDR1 is LNHDA and CDR2 SQIVND (reference sequence). The DNA for the CDR3 is TGTGCCAGTAGTATATTCCAGGACAGGGGACCTCGTCGCTCTGGGGCCAACGTCCTGACTTTC. As protein: CASSIFQDRGPRRSGANVLTF.

This clonotype was detected only a few times. V usage is TRBV4-1 and J usage is TRBJ1-2; TRBD1 might be the D (6 bases). V shed 4 bases and J shed 4 bases, with 19 bases lying between them. Germline V gives CDR1 MGHRA, CDR2 YSYEKL. The CDR3 covers 16 residues. Written as DNA, the CDR3 is TGCGCCAGCAGCCCACCGGGGGGGGCGCATAGCTATGGCTACACCTTC. As protein: CASSPPGGAHSYGYTF.

Details on this clonotype: This may be a read error, as it is one base from a much larger clone. The chain uses TRBV6-2 or TRBV6-3 and TRBJ1-1; TRBD1 matches at 7 bases. The V gene's germline CDR1 is MNHEY and CDR2 SVGEGT. This CDR3 spans 20 amino acids. The trim removed 7 bases at V and 3 bases at J, leaving 26 bases unmatched. This CDR3 is CASIRFSPGQITRRDTEAFF. The DNA for the CDR3 is TGTGCCAGCATACGATTCTCCCCGGGACAGATCACTCGGAGGGACACTGAAGCTTTCTTT.

The chain combines TRBV12-3 or TRBV12-4 with TRBJ2-7; D may match TRBD1 or TRBD2 (5 bases each). With 5 bases removed from V and 0 bases from J, the gap between germline ends came to 11 bases. The CDR3 spans 14 residues. DNA for the CDR3: TGTGCCAGCAGTACCGGGACGGTCTCCTACGAGCAGTACTTC. Translating it yields CASSTGTVSYEQYF.

This clonotype showed up many times. The V call is TRBV9, the J call TRBJ1-1; D perhaps matches TRBD1 (6 bases). Looked up from germline, CDR1 is SGDLS and CDR2 is YYNGEE. Deletions cut 0 bases from V and 3 bases from J, with 15 bases between. The CDR3 covers 16 residues. CDR3 sequence reads: CASSVDRDKGDTEAFF. The CDR3 DNA follows: TGTGCCAGCAGCGTAGACAGGGACAAGGGGGACACTGAAGCTTTCTTT.

This clonotype was seen repeatedly, ten times or more. The rearrangement links TRBV7-9 to TRBJ1-1; no definite D call. The germline V gene encodes CDR1 SEHNR and CDR2 FQNEAQ (reference sequence). Deletions cut 4 bases from V and 3 bases from J, with 12 bases between. The CDR3 length is 14 residues. DNA of the CDR3: TGTGCCAGCAGCTACAGATTAACGGACACTGAAGCTTTCTTT. This gives the protein CASSYRLTDTEAFF.